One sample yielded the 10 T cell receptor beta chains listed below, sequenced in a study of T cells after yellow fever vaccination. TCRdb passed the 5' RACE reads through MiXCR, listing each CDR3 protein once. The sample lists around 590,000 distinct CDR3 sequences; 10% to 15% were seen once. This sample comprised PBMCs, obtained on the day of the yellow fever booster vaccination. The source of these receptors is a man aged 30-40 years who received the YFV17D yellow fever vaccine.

CDR3 protein: CATSGTNTNEQFF. CDR3 bases: TGTGCCACCTCCGGGACTAACACAAATGAGCAGTTCTTC. The chain carries TRBV10-3 and TRBJ2-1; 7 positions agree with TRBD2. The CDR3 runs 13 residues. Trimming took 10 bases from V and 7 from J; bases not matched to a gene: 10. CDR1 ENHRY and CDR2 SYGVKD come from the germline V gene.

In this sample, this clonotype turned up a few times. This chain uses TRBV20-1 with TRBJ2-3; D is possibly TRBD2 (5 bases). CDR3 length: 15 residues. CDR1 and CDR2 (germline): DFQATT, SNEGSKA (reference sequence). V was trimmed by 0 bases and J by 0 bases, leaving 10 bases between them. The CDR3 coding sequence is TGCAGTGCTAGAGATAGCGACTCTAGCACAGATACGCAGTATTTT. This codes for CSARDSDSSTDTQYF.

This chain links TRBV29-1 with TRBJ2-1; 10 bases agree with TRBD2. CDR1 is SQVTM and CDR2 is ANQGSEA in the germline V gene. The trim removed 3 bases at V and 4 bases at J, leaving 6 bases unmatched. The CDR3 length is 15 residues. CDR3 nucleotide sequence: TGCAGCGTTGAGCTAGCGGGAGCGTATTACAATGAGCAGTTCTTC. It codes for CSVELAGAYYNEQFF.

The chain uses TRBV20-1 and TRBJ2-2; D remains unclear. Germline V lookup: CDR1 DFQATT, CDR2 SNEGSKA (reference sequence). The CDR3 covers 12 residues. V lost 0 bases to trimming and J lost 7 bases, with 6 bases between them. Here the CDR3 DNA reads TGCAGTGCTAGAGACCGACTCGGGGAGCTGTTTTTT. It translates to CSARDRLGELFF.

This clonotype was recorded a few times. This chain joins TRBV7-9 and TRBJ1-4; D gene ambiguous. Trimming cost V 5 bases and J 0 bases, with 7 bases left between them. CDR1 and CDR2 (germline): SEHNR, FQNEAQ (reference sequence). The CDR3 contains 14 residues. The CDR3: CASSPIPTNEKLFF. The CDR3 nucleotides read TGTGCCAGCAGCCCGATCCCAACTAATGAAAAACTGTTTTTT.

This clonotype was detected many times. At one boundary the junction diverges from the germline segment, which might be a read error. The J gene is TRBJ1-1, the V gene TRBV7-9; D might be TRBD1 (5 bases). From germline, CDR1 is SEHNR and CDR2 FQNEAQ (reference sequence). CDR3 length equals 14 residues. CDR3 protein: CASSLAGLNTEAFF. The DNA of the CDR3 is TGTGCCAGCAGTTTAGCAGGGCTGAACACTGAAGCTTTCTTT.

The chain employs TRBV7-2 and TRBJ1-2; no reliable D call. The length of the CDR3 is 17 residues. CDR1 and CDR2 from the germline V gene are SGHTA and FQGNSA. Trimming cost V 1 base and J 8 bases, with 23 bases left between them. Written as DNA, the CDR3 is TGTGCCAGCAGCTTAGTTTATCCGCCCCAGCCCCCTGTGGGCTACACCTTC. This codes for CASSLVYPPQPPVGYTF.

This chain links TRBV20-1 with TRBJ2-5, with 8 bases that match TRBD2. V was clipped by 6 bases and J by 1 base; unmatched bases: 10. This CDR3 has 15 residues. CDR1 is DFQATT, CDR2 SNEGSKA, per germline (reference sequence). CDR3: CSAIGTSGSQETQYF. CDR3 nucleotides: TGCAGTGCGATTGGTACTAGCGGTTCCCAAGAGACCCAGTACTTC.

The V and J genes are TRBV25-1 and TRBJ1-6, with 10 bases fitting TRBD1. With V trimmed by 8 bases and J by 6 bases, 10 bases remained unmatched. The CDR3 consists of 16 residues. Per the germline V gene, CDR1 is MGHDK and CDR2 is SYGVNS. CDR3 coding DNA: TGTGCCAGCGCTTCTAGGGACAGGGGCGGTAATTCACCCCTCCACTTT. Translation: CASASRDRGGNSPLHF. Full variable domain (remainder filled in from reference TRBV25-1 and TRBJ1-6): EADIYQTPRYLVIGTGKKITLECSQTMGHDKMYWYQQDPGMELHLIHYSYGVNSTEKGDLSSESTVSRIRTEHFPLTLESARPSHTSQYLCASASRDRGGNSPLHFGNGTRLTVT.

CDR3 sequence reads: CASSPGWRGEKLFF. The CDR3, as DNA: TGCGCCAGCAGCCCAGGGTGGAGAGGTGAAAAACTGTTTTTT. The V and J genes are TRBV5-1 and TRBJ1-4, with D possibly matching TRBD1 (5 bases). Germline V CDR1 and CDR2: SGHRS, YFSETQ. The CDR3 loop spans 14 amino acids. Between the trimmed V and J ends, which lost 4 bases and 7 bases, there was a span of 14 bases.